A single sample gave rise to the 14 T cell receptor beta chains below, sequenced in a study of blood T cells in healthy people across ages. The authors ran a second PCR of 7 to 11 cycles using a sample-barcoded 5' primer and a J-beta primer mix. A single record per CDR3 protein comes from TCRdb applying MiXCR to the 5' RACE reads. The data contain about 810,000 distinct CDR3 sequences, around 36% of them singletons. Sequencing was done on a sample of blood. These receptors all stem from a man aged 18 to 29 in good health.

This clonotype was seen many times. This chain uses TRBV5-1 with TRBJ2-3, with D perhaps TRBD1 (6 bases). This CDR3 spans 14 amino acids. Germline assignment: CDR1 SGHRS and CDR2 YFSETQ. V was cut by 4 bases and J by 3 bases, with 12 bases left in between. CDR3 coding DNA: TGCGCCAGCAGCCCAGGGGTGGGGACAGATACGCAGTATTTT. This gives the protein CASSPGVGTDTQYF.

This clonotype has a handful of counts. V usage is TRBV5-5 and J usage is TRBJ2-5, with D unclear. Trimming took off 0 bases at V and 4 bases at J, with 13 bases between the two ends. The CDR3 spans 15 residues. Germline V CDR1 and CDR2: SGHKS, YYEKEE (reference sequence). CDR3 residues: CASSLGGRFLETQYF. The DNA of the CDR3 is TGTGCCAGCAGCTTGGGTGGCCGATTCTTAGAGACCCAGTACTTC.

This clonotype was picked up a small number of times. The chain links TRBV20-1 to TRBJ1-2; the D is unclear. CDR3 size: 12 residues. V was shortened by 1 base and J by 8 bases, with 11 bases between the two germline ends. Germline V CDR1 and CDR2: DFQATT, SNEGSKA (reference sequence). CDR3 sequence (DNA): TGCAGTGCTAGAGGAGGGCTTCAGGGCTACACCTTC. This encodes CSARGGLQGYTF.

The chain carries TRBV6-1 and TRBJ2-7, with D perhaps TRBD2 (5 bases). The CDR3 covers 15 residues. V was trimmed by 0 bases and J by 2 bases, leaving 11 bases between them. From germline, CDR1 is MNHNS and CDR2 SASEGT. CDR3 residues: CASSEAIWRAYEQYF. The CDR3 DNA is TGTGCCAGCAGTGAAGCGATCTGGCGGGCCTACGAGCAGTACTTC.

This clonotype was observed a few times. This chain uses TRBV20-1 with TRBJ2-5; TRBD1 is a possible D gene (6 bases). Deletions cut 5 bases from V and 0 bases from J, with 13 bases between. There are 14 residues in the CDR3. The germline V gene encodes CDR1 DFQATT and CDR2 SNEGSKA (reference sequence). The CDR3 DNA follows: TGCAGTGCTCCAGGGACATACAACCAAGAGACCCAGTACTTC. It specifies CSAPGTYNQETQYF.

This clonotype was seen a few times. This chain links TRBV30 with TRBJ2-1; unclear D gene. The CDR3 extends over 11 amino acids. Germline V gene lookup returns CDR1 GTSNPN and CDR2 SVGIG (reference sequence). With 2 bases removed from V and 8 bases from J, the gap between germline ends came to 7 bases. The CDR3 nucleotides read TGTGCCTGGAGTAGAACCTATGAGCAGTTCTTC. It encodes CAWSRTYEQFF.

The genes are TRBV6-5 and TRBJ1-6; TRBD1 aligns across 7 bases. The CDR3 is made up of 15 amino acids. Trimming took 2 bases from V and 6 from J; bases not matched to a gene: 4. Germline loops: CDR1 MNHEY, CDR2 SVGAGI. The CDR3 nucleotides are TGTGCCAGCAGTTACCAAGGGACAGTTAATTCACCCCTCCACTTT. Its translation is CASSYQGTVNSPLHF.

This clonotype was seen a few times. The rearrangement links TRBV29-1 to TRBJ1-1, with D unresolved. The CDR3 is 14 residues long. Germline loops: CDR1 SQVTM, CDR2 ANQGSEA. Trimming shortened V by 4 bases and J by 1 base, and 13 bases separated the two germline ends. CDR3 DNA: TGCAGCGTTGTCCGCCCCGGATGGAACACTGAAGCTTTCTTT. Translation gives CSVVRPGWNTEAFF. Full variable domain (rest looked up from reference TRBV29-1 and TRBJ1-1): SAVISQKPSRDICQRGTSLTIQCQVDSQVTMMFWYRQQPGQSLTLIATANQGSEATYESGFVIDKFPISRPNLTFSTLTVSNMSPEDSSIYLCSVVRPGWNTEAFFGQGTRLTVV.

This clonotype was found many times. The V call is TRBV6-1, the J call TRBJ2-3; D gene uncertain. Germline values: CDR1 MNHNS, CDR2 SASEGT. The germline V and J ends were trimmed by 2 bases and 0 bases, with 15 bases remaining between them. This CDR3 is built from 17 residues. The CDR3, as DNA: TGTGCCAGCAGTGAATGGCCCACAGCATCTAGCACAGATACGCAGTATTTT. Translating gives CASSEWPTASSTDTQYF.

The rearrangement uses TRBV6-4 and TRBJ2-5; D possibly matches TRBD1 or TRBD2 (6 bases each). Trimming took off 0 bases at V and 4 bases at J, with 9 bases between the two ends. CDR1 MRHNA and CDR2 SNTAGT come from the germline V gene. This CDR3 contains 14 residues. The CDR3 coding sequence is TGTGCCAGCAGTGACTCCAGGGGAGGAGAGACCCAGTACTTC. The encoded protein is CASSDSRGGETQYF.

The table lists this clonotype with a few counts. The chain recombines TRBV5-6 with TRBJ2-7, with D perhaps TRBD2 (5 bases). Trimming removed 2 bases from V and 2 bases from J, with 8 bases in between. This CDR3 region has 13 residues. CDR1 is SGHDT, CDR2 YYEEEE, per germline. CDR3 in DNA: TGTGCCAGCAGCTTTGGACTGCCCTACGAGCAGTACTTC. Amino acid sequence: CASSFGLPYEQYF.

This clonotype was picked up a small number of times. The rearrangement links TRBV7-9 to TRBJ1-6; 8 bases line up with TRBD1. The trim removed 4 bases at V and 7 bases at J, leaving 9 bases unmatched. Germline V gives CDR1 SEHNR, CDR2 FQNEAQ (reference sequence). The CDR3 runs to 16 residues. For the CDR3, the DNA is TGTGCCAGCAGCTCCCCGTCAGGGGGCTTAAATTCACCCCTCCACTTT. It specifies CASSSPSGGLNSPLHF.

The V call is TRBV13, the J call TRBJ2-7, with D perhaps given as TRBD1 or TRBD2 (5 bases each). This CDR3 is built from 16 residues. Trimming stripped 1 base from V and 5 bases from J, with 18 bases between. Looked up from germline, CDR1 is PRHDT and CDR2 is FYEKMQ (reference sequence). The chain's CDR3 is CASSLASTGTRDEQYF. CDR3 bases: TGTGCCAGCAGCTTAGCTTCAACCGGGACGCGCGACGAGCAGTACTTC. Full variable domain (missing parts from reference TRBV13 and TRBJ2-7): AAGVIQSPRHLIKEKRETATLKCYPIPRHDTVYWYQQGPGQDPQFLISFYEKMQSDKGSIPDRFSAQQFSDYHSELNMSSLELGDSALYFCASSLASTGTRDEQYFGPGTRLTVT.

This clonotype was detected a few times. V gene TRBV28 combines with J gene TRBJ2-3; D is uncertain. The CDR3 loop spans 18 amino acids. Trimming removed 7 bases from V and 2 bases from J, with 25 bases in between. Germline V gene sequence: CDR1 MDHEN, CDR2 SYDVKM. CDR3 residues: CASIPSFSLGLDTDTQYF. The CDR3 coding sequence is TGTGCCAGCATCCCTTCTTTTTCGTTGGGGTTAGACACAGATACGCAGTATTTT.